The subject of this entry is one T cell receptor (beta chain). Its antigen is unidentified. In nominal health when sampled, donors likely had unrecorded immune exposures nonetheless. A multiplex PCR was run with 60 Vbeta primers and 13 Jbeta primers. The assay was immunoSEQ multiplex PCR, and TCRdb's table has in-frame clones only and misses some. This sample has approximately 200,000 clones, with 70% to 85% found just once. Germline V CDR1 and CDR2: MGHRA, YSYEKL. This CDR3 contains 14 residues. V was trimmed by 1 base and J by 9 bases, leaving 15 bases between them. These data come from a study of cytomegalovirus exposure and HLA in healthy donors. Whole-study findings and limits: The classifier reportedly diagnosed cytomegalovirus status with high specificity and sensitivity. A few CMV-associated chains were confirmed in vitro to be specific for CMV antigens. The authors enumerated 180 or so TCR beta chains as linked to cytomegalovirus.

This TCR was recovered from a boy younger than 10 in good health and CMV-seronegative. V gene TRBV4-1 combines with J gene TRBJ1-1, with TRBD1 as a possible D gene (5 bases). The sample comprised PBMCs. CDR3 nucleotides: TGCGCCAGCAGCCAAGGGCAGGGCAACCGAAAAGCTTTCTTT. This sequence encodes CASSQGQGNRKAFF.